This passage covers 18 T cell receptor beta chains from one sample sequenced in a study of response to subunit inactivated influenza vaccine. TCRdb recomputed calls from the RT-PCR reads with MiXCR, one row per CDR3 protein. The sample comprises 500,000 to 550,000 distinct CDR3 sequences, less than 25% of which are singletons, and 2.5% to 3% rests with the top ten. The sample was also linked to a second study, of T cells expressing NK-cell markers. That report notes: The authors generated TCR beta cDNA through 5'RACE template switching with UMIs.

The specimen comprised CD4+ T cells sorted from PBMCs, sampled approximately 12 days after vaccination. The receptors shown here come from a man aged 50-59 years who received an inactivated influenza vaccine.

Notes on this clonotype: A much larger clone is a single base away; this may be a read error. The CDR3 spells CDSSSGQGLYEQYF. The CDR3 DNA follows: TGCGACAGCAGCTCAGGACAGGGTCTGTACGAGCAGTACTTC. The J gene is TRBJ2-7, the V gene TRBV5-1; TRBD1 matches 8 bases. Germline V lookup: CDR1 SGHRS, CDR2 YFSETQ. The CDR3 runs 14 residues.

The chain combines TRBV7-2 with TRBJ2-7, with no clear D. Germline V gene sequence: CDR1 SGHTA, CDR2 FQGNSA. The CDR3 totals 13 residues. With 1 base removed from V and 6 bases from J, the gap between germline ends came to 10 bases. CDR3 sequence: CASSLVPLVEQYF. The CDR3 bases are TGTGCCAGCAGCTTAGTTCCCCTTGTCGAGCAGTACTTC. Complete variable domain (other parts from reference TRBV7-2 and TRBJ2-7): GAGVSQSPSNKVTEKGKDVELRCDPISGHTALYWYRQSLGQGLEFLIYFQGNSAPDKSGLPSDRFSAERTGGSVSTLTIQRTQQEDSAVYLCASSLVPLVEQYFGPGTRLTVT.

This rearrangement joins TRBV14 to TRBJ2-5; 7 bases fit TRBD2. The CDR3 has 14 residues. CDR1 and CDR2 from the germline V gene are SGHDN and FVKESK. V trimming: 4 bases; J trimming: 5 bases; junction bases outside the gene matches: 7. CDR3 sequence reads: CASSLIGLEETQYF. For the CDR3, the DNA is TGTGCCAGCAGCCTAATCGGACTAGAGGAGACCCAGTACTTC.

Only a few counts were recorded for this clonotype. The V and J genes are TRBV11-2 and TRBJ2-7; 9 positions match TRBD1. The length of the CDR3 is 15 residues. Germline trimming cut 2 bases from V and 3 bases from J; bases unmatched to any gene: 5. Germline V gives CDR1 SGHAT, CDR2 FQNNGV. This chain's CDR3 is CASSLRDRASYEQYF. In DNA, the CDR3 is TGTGCCAGCAGCTTACGGGACAGGGCGAGCTACGAGCAGTACTTC.

V is TRBV7-8 and J is TRBJ2-3, with 7 bases matching TRBD1. V was clipped by 1 base and J by 2 bases; unmatched bases: 6. The CDR3 is 16 residues long. Germline CDR1 is SGHVS and CDR2 is FQNEAQ. In DNA form, the CDR3 reads TGTGCCAGCAGCTTAGAGAGGGGGCCGTTCACAGATACGCAGTATTTT. Protein product: CASSLERGPFTDTQYF.

J is TRBJ2-2 and V is TRBV18, with D perhaps TRBD2 (6 bases). Trimming took 8 bases from V and 3 from J, leaving 16 bases between them. Germline loops: CDR1 KGHSH, CDR2 LQKENI. This CDR3 is 15 amino acids long. The CDR3 sequence is CASTSFAGHTGELFF. Here the CDR3 DNA reads TGTGCCAGCACGTCCTTTGCGGGGCACACCGGGGAGCTGTTTTTT. Filled out from reference TRBV18 and TRBJ2-2, the complete variable domain reads NAGVMQNPRHLVRRRGQEARLRCSPMKGHSHVYWYRQLPEEGLKFMVYLQKENIIDESGMPKERFSAEFPKEGPSILRIQQVVRGDSAAYFCASTSFAGHTGELFFGEGSRLTVL.

V and J are TRBV6-1 and TRBJ1-6, with TRBD1 matching 7 bases. In germline, CDR1 is MNHNS, CDR2 SASEGT. There are 16 residues in the CDR3. Germline trimming cut 6 bases from V and 10 bases from J; bases unmatched to any gene: 15. Here the CDR3 reads CASSPTGVLDVSPLHF. The CDR3 region has the DNA TGTGCCAGCAGCCCCACAGGGGTTTTGGATGTGTCACCCCTCCACTTT.

This clonotype appeared once. The rearrangement uses TRBV24-1 and TRBJ1-1; 10 bases are shared with TRBD1. Germline V lookup: CDR1 KGHDR, CDR2 SFDVKD. The CDR3 extends over 15 amino acids. J was trimmed by 8 bases and V by 3 bases; bases with no gene match: 8. The DNA for the CDR3 is TGTGCCACCAGTGATGGGGGACAGGGGAGTGGAGAAGCTTTCTTT. It specifies CATSDGGQGSGEAFF.

This chain uses TRBV7-7 with TRBJ2-7, with 9 bases fitting TRBD2. Per the germline V gene, CDR1 is SSHAT and CDR2 is FNYEAQ (reference sequence). The CDR3 extends over 13 amino acids. V was pared by 6 bases and J by 7 bases, with 7 bases of the junction left unmatched. The CDR3: CASSKLAGDEQYF. The CDR3 region has the DNA TGTGCCAGCAGTAAACTAGCGGGTGATGAGCAGTACTTC.

There are a few counts of this clonotype. The V call is TRBV2, the J call TRBJ2-3, with D hard to call. This CDR3 is 11 amino acids long. V lost 8 bases and J 11 bases, leaving 14 bases between the germline ends. CDR1 and CDR2 (germline): SNHLY, FYNNEI. The CDR3 DNA reads TGTGCCAGCCTGAATCCCGGTTGGCAGTATTTT. Protein: CASLNPGWQYF. The variable domain in full, with the rest retrieved from reference TRBV2 and TRBJ2-3, is EPEVTQTPSHQVTQMGQEVILRCVPISNHLYFYWYRQILGQKVEFLVSFYNNEISEKSEIFDDQFSVERPDGSNFTLKIRSTKLEDSAMYFCASLNPGWQYFGPGTRLTVL.

The V gene is TRBV6-2 or TRBV6-3, the J gene TRBJ2-1; TRBD2 is a possible D gene (5 bases). Per the germline V gene, CDR1 is MNHEY and CDR2 is SVGEGT. V lost 7 bases to trimming and J lost 4 bases, with 14 bases between them. The CDR3 covers 14 residues. DNA of the CDR3: TGTGCCAGCACCTATAGCGATCTATACAATGAGCAGTTCTTC. The encoded protein is CASTYSDLYNEQFF.

Only a few counts were recorded for this clonotype. The genes are TRBV20-1 and TRBJ2-7; either TRBD1 or TRBD2 may supply D (5 bases each). The germline V and J ends were trimmed by 1 base and 2 bases, with 9 bases remaining between them. Per germline, CDR1 DFQATT and CDR2 SNEGSKA (reference sequence). The CDR3 runs 13 residues. CDR3: CSARGDRAYEQYF. The CDR3 DNA reads TGCAGTGCTAGAGGGGACCGAGCCTACGAGCAGTACTTC.

This clonotype was detected many times. The rearrangement joins TRBV12-3 or TRBV12-4 to TRBJ1-1; D possibly corresponds to TRBD1 (5 bases). The CDR3 is 15 amino acids. The V gene lost 6 bases and the J gene lost 6 bases, with 20 bases spanning the gap. CDR3 sequence (DNA): TGTGCCAGCAGATACGGTTGGGGCCCCAGCGCTGAAGCTTTCTTT. Translation: CASRYGWGPSAEAFF.

Only a few counts were recorded for this clonotype. The chain recombines TRBV20-1 with TRBJ2-5; D gene ambiguous. This CDR3 is 12 amino acids long. Trimming pared 3 bases from V and 5 bases from J, leaving 10 bases between. Germline loops: CDR1 DFQATT, CDR2 SNEGSKA (reference sequence). The CDR3 protein is CSASFASETQYF. The CDR3 DNA reads TGCAGTGCTAGCTTTGCGTCGGAGACCCAGTACTTC.

This clonotype was observed a handful of times. The chain joins TRBV4-2 to TRBJ2-1; 8 positions match TRBD1. Germline CDR1 is LGHNA and CDR2 is YNFKEQ. CDR3 size: 14 residues. V lost 3 bases to trimming and J lost 5 bases; unmatched junction nucleotides: 3. The DNA for the CDR3 is TGTGCCAGCAGCCACCCGGACAGGGACAATGAGCAGTTCTTC. Translated: CASSHPDRDNEQFF.

V and J are TRBV27 and TRBJ2-5, with 8 bases that match TRBD2. The CDR3 covers 17 residues. Germline CDR1 reads MNHEY; CDR2 reads SMNVEV (reference sequence). V lost 6 bases and J lost 4; bases outside the gene matches: 16. In nucleotides, the CDR3 is TGTGCCAGCAGCGCCGGCTCTAGCGGGCCAGGCCGAGAGACCCAGTACTTC. Translated: CASSAGSSGPGRETQYF.

This clonotype has only a few counts. The rearrangement uses TRBV7-7 and TRBJ2-2; the D gene could be TRBD1 or TRBD2 (5 bases each). The ends were cut back, 6 bases at V and 0 bases at J, with 11 bases in the middle. There are 15 residues in the CDR3. Looked up from germline, CDR1 is SSHAT and CDR2 is FNYEAQ (reference sequence). CDR3 loop: CASRRDGTNTGELFF. DNA of the CDR3: TGTGCCAGCAGGAGGGACGGAACGAACACCGGGGAGCTGTTTTTT.

The genes are TRBV3-1 and TRBJ2-1; 8 nucleotides match TRBD2. V lost 2 bases to trimming and J lost 9 bases; unmatched junction nucleotides: 9. Germline assignment: CDR1 LGHDT and CDR2 YNNKEL (reference sequence). The CDR3 consists of 15 residues. The CDR3 loop is CASSQSPRGGSEQFF. CDR3 bases: TGTGCCAGCAGCCAATCGCCCCGGGGGGGCAGTGAGCAGTTCTTC.